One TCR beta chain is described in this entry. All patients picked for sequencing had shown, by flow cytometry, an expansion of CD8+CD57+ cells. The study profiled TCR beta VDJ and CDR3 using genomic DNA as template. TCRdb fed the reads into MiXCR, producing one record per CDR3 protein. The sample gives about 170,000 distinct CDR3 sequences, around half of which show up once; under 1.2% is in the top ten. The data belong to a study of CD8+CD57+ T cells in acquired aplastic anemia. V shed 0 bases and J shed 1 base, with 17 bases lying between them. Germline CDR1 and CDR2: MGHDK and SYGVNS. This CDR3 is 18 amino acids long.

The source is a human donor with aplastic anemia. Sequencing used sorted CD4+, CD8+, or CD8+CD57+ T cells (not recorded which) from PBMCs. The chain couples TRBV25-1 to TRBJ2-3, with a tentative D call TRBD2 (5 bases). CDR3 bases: TGTGCCAGCAGTGAATATATACGGGGAATCCAAGGCACAGATACGCAGTATTTT. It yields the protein CASSEYIRGIQGTDTQYF.